These T cell receptor beta chains were read from a single sample in a study of OX40 agonist ivuxolimab in advanced cancers. Assay: immunoSEQ multiplex PCR; the TCRdb copy retains only in-frame clones and omits some. The sample has roughly 60,000 clones; around 86% are singletons. The sequences come from CD4+ or CD8+ T cells sorted from blood, collected in a trial of the OX40 agonist ivuxolimab. The source is an adult with an advanced solid tumor such as melanoma, head and neck, liver or kidney cancer. The CDR3 runs from the conserved cysteine through the conserved F or W. D genes are given only for firm matches. A row's size may be missing; if present it is once, few, many or a size class.

NA	TRBJ2-1	13	TRBV9	NA	TGTGCCAGCAGCGTGCTAGCTGCGAATGAGCAGTTCTTC	CASSVLAANEQFF
TRBD2	TRBJ2-1	15	TRBV6-5	NA	TGTGCCAGCAGTTACTCTGCGCGGGAGATCTATGAGCAGTTCTTC	CASSYSAREIYEQFF
NA	TRBJ1-5	15	TRBV7-2	NA	TGTGCCAGCAGCGTCGGGGGGAATAGCAATCAGCCCCAGCATTTT	CASSVGGNSNQPQHF
TRBD2	TRBJ2-2	19	TRBV11-2	NA	TGTGCCAGCAGCTTTTGGGGGACTAGCGCTCATTTAAGGACCGGGGAGCTGTTTTTT	CASSFWGTSAHLRTGELFF
TRBD2	TRBJ2-1	14	TRBV7-2	once	TGTGCCAGCAGCTTAGAGGCGGGAGTGAATGAGCAGTTCTTC	CASSLEAGVNEQFF
NA	TRBJ2-2	14	TRBV7-2	NA	TGTGCCAGCAGCTTCGATTTGAACACCGGGGAGCTGTTTTTT	CASSFDLNTGELFF
NA	TRBJ1-1	15	TRBV5-1	NA	TGCGCCAGCAGTTCCGGGGTTGGAGTGAACACTGAAGCTTTCTTT	CASSSGVGVNTEAFF
NA	TRBJ1-1	15	TRBV28	NA	TGTGCCAGCAGGAATCCGGGACCGAGGAGCACTGAAGCTTTCTTT	CASRNPGPRSTEAFF
TRBD1	TRBJ2-5	14	TRBV5-1	once	TGCGCCAGCAGCCCGGCCGGGACAGGAGTCACCCAGTACTTC	CASSPAGTGVTQYF
TRBD1	TRBJ2-4	13	TRBV6-1	NA	TGTGCCAGCAGGAACAGGGGGCGGAACATTCAGTACTTC	CASRNRGRNIQYF
NA	TRBJ2-2	14	TRBV4-2	once	TGTGCCAGCACTGGACTCACGAACACCGGGGAGCTGTTTTTT	CASTGLTNTGELFF
NA	TRBJ2-7	10	TRBV20-1	NA	TGCAGTGCCCAGAACTACGAGCAGTACTTC	CSAQNYEQYF
TRBD2	TRBJ2-1	14	TRBV5-1	NA	TGCGCCAGCATAGGACCCGGGACTAGAGGTGAGCAGTTCTTC	CASIGPGTRGEQFF
NA	TRBJ2-7	12	TRBV7-2	NA	TGTGCCAGCAGCTCAGCCTCCTACGAGCAGTACTTC	CASSSASYEQYF
NA	TRBJ2-4	18	TRBV14	NA	TGTGCCAGCAGCCAAGTAAGGACCGGGAACTTAGCCAAAAACATTCAGTACTTC	CASSQVRTGNLAKNIQYF
TRBD1	TRBJ2-7	15	TRBV4-2	NA	TGTGCCAGCAGCCCCCGCGGGGACAGGGATGACGAGCAGTACTTC	CASSPRGDRDDEQYF
NA	TRBJ1-2	11	TRBV20-1	once	TGCAGTGCTAAGCAGGGTTTTGGCTACACCTTC	CSAKQGFGYTF
TRBD2	TRBJ2-7	16	TRBV28	NA	TGTGCCAGCAGTCGCAGTCCCGGGACTAGCCGGCGCGAGCAGTACTTC	CASSRSPGTSRREQYF
NA	TRBJ2-7	11	TRBV5-6	NA	TGTGCCAGCAGCTTCTCCTACGAGCAGTACTTC	CASSFSYEQYF
NA	TRBJ2-7	15	TRBV28	NA	TGTGCCAGCAGTGAGACTTCGCGGGATTACTACGAGCAGTACTTC	CASSETSRDYYEQYF
NA	TRBJ1-1	13	TRBV19	NA	TGTGCCAGTAGTATATGGTTGAACACTGAAGCTTTCTTT	CASSIWLNTEAFF